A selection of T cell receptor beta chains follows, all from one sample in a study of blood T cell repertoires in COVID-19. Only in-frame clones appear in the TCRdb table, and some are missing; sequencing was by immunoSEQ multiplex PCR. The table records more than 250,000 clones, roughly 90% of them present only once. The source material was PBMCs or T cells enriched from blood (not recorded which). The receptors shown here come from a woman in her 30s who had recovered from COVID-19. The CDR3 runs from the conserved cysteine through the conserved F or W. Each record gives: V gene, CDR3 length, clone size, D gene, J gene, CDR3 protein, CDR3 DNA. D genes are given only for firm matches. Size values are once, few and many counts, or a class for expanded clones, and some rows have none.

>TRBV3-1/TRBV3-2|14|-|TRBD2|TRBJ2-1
CASSYEGAGGPSFF
TGTGCCAGCAGCTACGAGGGAGCGGGGGGGCCCTCGTTCTTC
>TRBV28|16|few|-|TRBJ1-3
CASSLPNRLSGNTIYF
TGTGCCAGCAGCCTCCCAAACAGGCTTTCTGGAAACACCATATATTTT
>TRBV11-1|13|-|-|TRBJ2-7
CASSLGLSGEQYF
TGTGCCAGCAGCTTAGGGTTAAGCGGCGAGCAGTACTTC
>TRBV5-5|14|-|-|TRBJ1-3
CASSVQGIGNTIYF
TGTGCCAGCAGCGTTCAGGGAATTGGAAACACCATATATTTT
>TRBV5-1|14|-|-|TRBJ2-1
CASSLTTGDNEQFF
TGCGCCAGCAGCTTAACGACAGGCGACAATGAGCAGTTCTTC
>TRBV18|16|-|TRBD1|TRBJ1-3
CASSRGDRISGNTIYF
TGTGCCAGCTCACGGGGGGACAGGATCTCTGGAAACACCATATATTTT
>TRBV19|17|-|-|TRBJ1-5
CASRTRAEHYSNQPQHF
TGTGCCAGTAGGACGAGGGCGGAACATTATAGCAATCAGCCCCAGCATTTT
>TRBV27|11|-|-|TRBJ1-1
CASHAGTEAFF
TGTGCCAGCCATGCCGGGACTGAAGCTTTCTTT
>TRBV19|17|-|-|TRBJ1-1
CASSIGWGGPPNTEAFF
TGTGCCAGTAGTATAGGCTGGGGGGGGCCCCCGAACACTGAAGCTTTCTTT
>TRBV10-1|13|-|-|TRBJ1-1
CASSESRGTEAFF
TGCGCCAGCAGTGAGTCTAGGGGGACTGAAGCTTTCTTT
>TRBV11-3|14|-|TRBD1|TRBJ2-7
CASSDRASSYEQYF
TGTGCCAGCTCGGACAGGGCATCCTCCTACGAGCAGTACTTC
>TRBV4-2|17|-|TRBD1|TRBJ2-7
CASSQRGQGKNSYEQYF
TGTGCCAGCAGCCAGAGGGGACAGGGGAAAAACTCCTACGAGCAGTACTTC
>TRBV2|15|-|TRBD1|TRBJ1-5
CASRFDRGSNQPQHF
TGTGCCAGCAGATTTGACAGGGGGTCCAATCAGCCCCAGCATTTT
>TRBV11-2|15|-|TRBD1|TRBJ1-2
CASSKGQASREGYTF
TGTGCCAGCAGCAAAGGACAGGCATCTAGGGAGGGCTACACCTTC
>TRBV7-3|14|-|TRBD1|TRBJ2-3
CASSQGTGTDTQYF
TGTGCCAGCAGCCAAGGGACAGGCACAGATACGCAGTATTTT
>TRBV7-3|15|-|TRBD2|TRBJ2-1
CASSLGGLANNEQFF
TGTGCCAGCAGCTTAGGCGGACTAGCGAACAATGAGCAGTTCTTC
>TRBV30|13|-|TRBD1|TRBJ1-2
CAWRGTGDYGYTF
TGTGCCTGGAGGGGGACAGGAGACTATGGCTACACCTTC
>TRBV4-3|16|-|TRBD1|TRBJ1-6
CASSQGSTGGNSPLHF
TGCGCCAGCAGCCAGGGCTCGACAGGGGGCAATTCACCCCTCCACTTT
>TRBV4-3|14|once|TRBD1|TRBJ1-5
CASSQVTGDQPQHF
TGCGCCAGCAGCCAAGTAACAGGGGATCAGCCCCAGCATTTT
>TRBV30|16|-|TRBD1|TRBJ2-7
CAWSPSWTGPIYEQYF
TGTGCCTGGAGTCCCTCATGGACAGGACCTATCTACGAGCAGTACTTC
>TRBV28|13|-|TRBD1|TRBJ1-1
CASAPGQRTEAFF
TGTGCCAGTGCCCCGGGACAGCGTACTGAAGCTTTCTTT
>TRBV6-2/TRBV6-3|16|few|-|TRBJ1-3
CASSSPGTTSGNTIYF
TGTGCCAGCAGTTCCCCCGGGACTACCTCTGGAAACACCATATATTTT
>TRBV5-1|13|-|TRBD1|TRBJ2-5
CASSGGQQETQYF
TGCGCCAGCAGCGGGGGACAGCAAGAGACCCAGTACTTC
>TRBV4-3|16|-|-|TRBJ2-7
CASSQDLGSGPPEQYF
TGCGCCAGCAGCCAAGATCTCGGTAGCGGACCCCCCGAGCAGTACTTC
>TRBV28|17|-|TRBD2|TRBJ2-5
CASTSPHAGGLQETQYF
TGTGCCAGCACAAGTCCCCACGCGGGGGGACTCCAAGAGACCCAGTACTTC
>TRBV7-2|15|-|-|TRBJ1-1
CASSPVVGAVTEAFF
TGTGCCAGCAGCCCAGTAGTTGGGGCAGTCACTGAAGCTTTCTTT
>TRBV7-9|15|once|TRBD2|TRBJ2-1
CASSLALAGGDEQFF
TGTGCCAGCAGCTTAGCGCTCGCGGGAGGTGATGAGCAGTTCTTC
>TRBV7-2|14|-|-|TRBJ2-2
CASSLFRYTGELFF
TGTGCCAGCAGCTTATTCCGGTACACCGGGGAGCTGTTTTTT
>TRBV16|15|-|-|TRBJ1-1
CASSPSRGVNTEAFF
TGTGCCAGCAGCCCCAGCAGGGGTGTGAACACTGAAGCTTTCTTT
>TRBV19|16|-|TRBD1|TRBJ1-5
CASSHAGTGRNQPQHF
TGTGCCAGTAGTCACGCCGGGACAGGGAGGAATCAGCCCCAGCATTTT
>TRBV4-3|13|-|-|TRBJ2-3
CASSQLGSDTQYF
TGCGCCAGCAGCCAACTAGGATCAGATACGCAGTATTTT
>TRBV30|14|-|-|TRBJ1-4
CAWRGRGSGEKLFF
TGTGCCTGGAGGGGAAGGGGGAGCGGTGAAAAACTGTTTTTT
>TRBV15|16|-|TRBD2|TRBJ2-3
CATSVRLAGAQDTQYF
TGTGCCACCAGCGTTAGACTAGCGGGAGCGCAAGATACGCAGTATTTT
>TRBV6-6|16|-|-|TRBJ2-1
CASSSITGLSYNEQFF
TGTGCCAGCAGTTCTATTACAGGGCTTTCCTACAATGAGCAGTTCTTC
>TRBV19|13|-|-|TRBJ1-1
CASRLGQNTEAFF
TGTGCCAGTAGGCTGGGACAGAACACTGAAGCTTTCTTT
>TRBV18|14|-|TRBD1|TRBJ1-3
CASSRQGTGNTIYF
TGTGCCAGCTCCCGACAGGGAACAGGAAACACCATATATTTT
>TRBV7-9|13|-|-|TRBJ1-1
CASKENRNTEAFF
TGTGCCAGCAAAGAAAACAGAAACACTGAAGCTTTCTTT
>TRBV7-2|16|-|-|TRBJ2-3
CASSPPGQKSTDTQYF
TGTGCCAGCAGCCCGCCAGGACAGAAAAGCACAGATACGCAGTATTTT
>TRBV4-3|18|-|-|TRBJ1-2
CASSQDGPLTGGNGGYTF
TGCGCCAGCAGCCAAGATGGCCCTCTTACGGGGGGCAATGGAGGCTACACCTTC
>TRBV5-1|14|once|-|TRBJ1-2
CASSLAVEPYGYTF
TGCGCCAGCAGCTTGGCGGTGGAGCCTTATGGCTACACCTTC